Shown below are 28 T cell receptor beta chains from a single sample sequenced in a study of blood T cell repertoires in COVID-19. Repertoires were generated with immunoSEQ multiplex PCR, while TCRdb's copy carries only in-frame clones and drops some. The sample holds about 480,000 clones, around 89% seen once. The sample taken for sequencing was PBMCs or T cells enriched from blood (not recorded which). These receptors were taken from a middle-aged woman who had recovered from COVID-19.

The rearrangement uses TRBV18 and TRBJ2-1; 7 bases line up with TRBD2. The CDR3 has 15 residues. Germline V gene sequence: CDR1 KGHSH, CDR2 LQKENI. Trimming took 2 bases from V and 5 from J; bases not matched to a gene: 6. The DNA for the CDR3 is TGTGCCAGCTCACCAACCGGGAGGACCCACAATGAGCAGTTCTTC. As protein: CASSPTGRTHNEQFF.

This chain connects TRBV5-1 to TRBJ2-5; D perhaps matches TRBD1 (5 bases). Germline V gives CDR1 SGHRS, CDR2 YFSETQ. Trimming removed 2 bases from V and 1 base from J, with 12 bases in between. The CDR3 totals 15 residues. The CDR3 nucleotides read TGCGCCAGCAGCTTAAGTGGCAGGGTCCAAGAGACCCAGTACTTC. Encoded protein: CASSLSGRVQETQYF.

V is TRBV19 and J is TRBJ1-6; D is uncertain. The germline V and J ends were trimmed by 6 bases and 0 bases, with 9 bases remaining between them. Germline V lookup: CDR1 LNHDA, CDR2 SQIVND (reference sequence). The CDR3 is 15 amino acids. CDR3 DNA: TGTGCCAGTAGGGTGGAGGCCTCCTATAATTCACCCCTCCACTTT. Translation: CASRVEASYNSPLHF.

The rearrangement uses TRBV19 and TRBJ2-7, with D possibly TRBD1 on 6 matching bases. CDR1 LNHDA and CDR2 SQIVND come from the germline V gene (reference sequence). This CDR3 contains 14 residues. With 5 bases removed from V and 0 bases from J, the gap between germline ends came to 11 bases. CDR3 nucleotide sequence: TGTGCCAGTAGTTACGGACAGAGCTCCTACGAGCAGTACTTC. Its protein is CASSYGQSSYEQYF.

This sequence joins TRBV7-2 and TRBJ1-5, with D unclear. V was pared by 5 bases and J by 2 bases, with 10 bases between. This CDR3 spans 14 amino acids. Germline CDR1 reads SGHTA; CDR2 reads FQGNSA. In DNA, the CDR3 is TGTGCCAGCAGCAGAATCTATGGCAATCAGCCCCAGCATTTT. It codes for CASSRIYGNQPQHF. Full variable domain (rest looked up from reference TRBV7-2 and TRBJ1-5): GAGVSQSPSNKVTEKGKDVELRCDPISGHTALYWYRQSLGQGLEFLIYFQGNSAPDKSGLPSDRFSAERTGGSVSTLTIQRTQQEDSAVYLCASSRIYGNQPQHFGDGTRLSIL.

The chain employs TRBV6-1 and TRBJ1-1; a weak D match, TRBD1 (6 bases). Per germline, CDR1 MNHNS and CDR2 SASEGT. This CDR3 has 13 residues. With 8 bases removed from V and 1 base from J, the gap between germline ends came to 11 bases. DNA for the CDR3: TGTGCCAGCCCCGCACAGGGGAACACTGAAGCTTTCTTT. Amino acid sequence: CASPAQGNTEAFF.

The gene calls are TRBV5-1 and TRBJ1-2; the D gene is possibly TRBD1 (6 bases). The CDR3 is 16 amino acids. Germline V gene lookup returns CDR1 SGHRS and CDR2 YFSETQ. Trimming left V 0 bases short and J 4 bases short, with 16 bases between. The CDR3 protein is CASSLDSGGHSYGYTF. CDR3 nucleotide sequence: TGCGCCAGCAGCTTGGATTCGGGGGGACATTCCTATGGCTACACCTTC.

This chain connects TRBV4-3 to TRBJ2-1; D may be TRBD2 (7 bases). Germline V gene lookup returns CDR1 LGHNA and CDR2 YSLEER. This CDR3 comprises 13 residues. V was clipped by 3 bases and J by 10 bases, with 13 bases between them. The CDR3 sequence is CASSQGRGGEQFF. In DNA form, the CDR3 reads TGCGCCAGCAGCCAGGGACGCGGGGGCGAGCAGTTCTTC.

The chain is built from TRBV28 and TRBJ2-7; TRBD2 might be the D (5 bases). The V gene lost 6 bases and the J gene lost 0 bases, with 15 bases spanning the gap. Germline V CDR1 and CDR2: MDHEN, SYDVKM. The CDR3 is 15 residues long. Here the CDR3 reads CASRPSPEASYEQYF. CDR3 sequence (DNA): TGTGCCAGCAGACCCTCGCCGGAGGCCTCCTACGAGCAGTACTTC.

The chain joins TRBV6-5 to TRBJ1-3, with 7 bases fitting TRBD1. Trimming took 5 bases from V and 0 from J; bases not matched to a gene: 4. Germline V CDR1 and CDR2: MNHEY, SVGAGI. CDR3 size: 15 residues. The CDR3 DNA follows: TGTGCCAGCAGTAAGGGGGCCCCCTCTGGAAACACCATATATTTT. Protein product: CASSKGAPSGNTIYF.

The chain employs TRBV29-1 and TRBJ2-7; the D gene is possibly TRBD2 (5 bases). The germline gives CDR1 SQVTM, CDR2 ANQGSEA. V lost 7 bases to trimming and J lost 5 bases, with 18 bases between them. The CDR3 length is 13 residues. CDR3 protein: CSGLAIGGHEQYF. DNA of the CDR3: TGCAGCGGATTAGCCATTGGAGGCCACGAGCAGTACTTC.

This sequence joins TRBV12-5 and TRBJ1-4; D is ambiguous. Trimming took 0 bases from V and 0 from J, leaving 14 bases between them. This CDR3 is 18 amino acids long. Germline V gene sequence: CDR1 LGHNT, CDR2 FRNRAP. The CDR3 DNA is TGTGCTAGTGGTTTGGTACTCCCAACGGAGGCAACTAATGAAAAACTGTTTTTT. The encoded protein is CASGLVLPTEATNEKLFF.

CDR3 in amino acids: CASSLVVAGEQFF. CDR3 nucleotides: TGTGCCAGCAGCTTGGTGGTAGCGGGAGAGCAGTTCTTC. J is TRBJ2-1 and V is TRBV5-6; 8 bases fit TRBD2. Germline assignment: CDR1 SGHDT and CDR2 YYEEEE. Germline trimming cut 0 bases from V and 10 bases from J; bases unmatched to any gene: 3. The CDR3 is 13 residues long.

This chain joins TRBV4-3 and TRBJ2-3; D gene ambiguous. V was pared by 0 bases and J by 6 bases, with 7 bases between. Germline assignment: CDR1 LGHNA and CDR2 YSLEER. CDR3 size: 13 residues. CDR3 sequence (DNA): TGCGCCAGCAGCCAAGATATTCGGGATACGCAGTATTTT. Residues: CASSQDIRDTQYF.

The gene calls are TRBV18 and TRBJ2-7; 7 bases match TRBD1. V was clipped by 5 bases and J by 2 bases; unmatched bases: 6. There are 14 residues in the CDR3. Germline V gene lookup returns CDR1 KGHSH and CDR2 LQKENI. CDR3 residues: CASSSTGQPYEQYF. For the CDR3, the DNA is TGTGCCAGCTCATCGACAGGGCAACCCTACGAGCAGTACTTC.

Of note for this clone: Other DNA sequences from this sample encode an identical CDR3 as well. The chain recombines TRBV12-3 or TRBV12-4 with TRBJ1-2; the D is unclear. There are 11 residues in the CDR3. The V gene lost 7 bases and the J gene lost 1 base, with 4 bases spanning the gap. Here the CDR3 reads CASTLNYGYTF. The CDR3 nucleotides are TGTGCCAGCACCCTTAACTATGGCTACACCTTC.

The chain employs TRBV6-5 and TRBJ1-4, with TRBD1 matching 7 bases. Trimming at V came to 6 bases and at J to 8 bases, leaving 9 bases not matched to a gene. CDR1 is MNHEY, CDR2 SVGAGI, per germline. This CDR3 is 14 amino acids long. CDR3 sequence: CASSRGQAQEKLFF. CDR3 nucleotides: TGTGCCAGCAGCCGCGGACAGGCCCAGGAAAAACTGTTTTTT.

A few counts support this clone. V and J are TRBV27 and TRBJ1-1; TRBD1 agrees at 11 bases. With 2 bases clipped from V and 8 bases from J, the junction kept 10 bases outside the gene matches. Germline V lookup: CDR1 MNHEY, CDR2 SMNVEV (reference sequence). CDR3 size: 16 residues. CDR3 sequence reads: CASSLSGTGGILEAFF. CDR3 bases: TGTGCCAGCAGTTTAAGCGGGACAGGGGGAATTCTCGAAGCTTTCTTT.

The V and J genes are TRBV12-2 and TRBJ1-1; the D call TRBD1 from the table was never checked on the DNA. TRBV12-2 is a documented pseudogene. The CDR3 is 16 residues long. The CDR3 DNA reads as TGTGCAAGTCGCCACGTAACAGGGGGCTGGAACACTGAAGCTTTCTTT. Amino acid sequence: CASRHVTGGWNTEAFF.

To note about this clone: The same CDR3 also results from other DNA sequences found in this sample. This sequence joins TRBV5-1 and TRBJ1-4, with 8 bases matching TRBD1. CDR1 is SGHRS, CDR2 YFSETQ, per germline. Trimming cost V 4 bases and J 5 bases; bases outside gene matches: 4. The length of the CDR3 is 14 residues. As DNA, the CDR3 is TGCGCCAGCAGCCCCGGACAGGGAAATGAAAAACTGTTTTTT. Its protein product is CASSPGQGNEKLFF.

The rearrangement uses TRBV7-2 and TRBJ1-2; possibly TRBD1 for D (5 bases). V lost 3 bases to trimming and J lost 8 bases, with 16 bases between them. CDR1 is SGHTA and CDR2 is FQGNSA in the germline V gene. CDR3 length equals 14 residues. The CDR3 reads CASSLPGIITGYTF. The CDR3 DNA reads TGTGCCAGCAGCTTGCCAGGGATCATCACGGGCTACACCTTC.

This clone showed up just a few times. The rearrangement links TRBV29-1 to TRBJ2-1, with 10 bases lining up with TRBD2. V lost 7 bases, J lost 9 bases, and 9 bases stayed unmatched. CDR1 and CDR2 (germline): SQVTM, ANQGSEA. This CDR3 region has 13 residues. The CDR3: CSAGLAEGSEQFF. The CDR3 nucleotides read TGCAGCGCAGGACTAGCGGAGGGAAGTGAGCAGTTCTTC.

CDR3 loop: CASSFSDYNEQFF. Here the CDR3 DNA reads TGTGCCAGCAGTTTTAGTGACTACAATGAGCAGTTCTTC. This chain links TRBV11-2 with TRBJ2-1; D is unresolved. The CDR3 is made up of 13 amino acids. CDR1 and CDR2 from the germline V gene are SGHAT and FQNNGV. V shed 6 bases and J shed 3 bases, with 9 bases lying between them.

The V call is TRBV7-9, the J call TRBJ2-1, with 9 bases identical to TRBD2. This CDR3 contains 17 residues. From germline, CDR1 is SEHNR and CDR2 FQNEAQ (reference sequence). Trimming removed 5 bases from V and 4 bases from J; junction bases left unmatched: 12. The CDR3 loop reads CASSPRLAGPKYNEQFF. Here the CDR3 DNA reads TGTGCCAGCAGCCCGCGGCTAGCGGGACCCAAATACAATGAGCAGTTCTTC. The whole variable domain, filled in from reference TRBV7-9 and TRBJ2-1, reads DTGVSQNPRHKITKRGQNVTFRCDPISEHNRLYWYRQTLGQGPEFLTYFQNEAQLEKSRLLSDRFSAERPKGSFSTLEIQRTEQGDSAMYLCASSPRLAGPKYNEQFFGPGTRLTVL.

This chain connects TRBV4-3 to TRBJ2-7; D call uncertain. The V end was cut by 0 bases, the J end by 3 bases, with 15 bases between. The CDR3 runs 16 residues. From germline, CDR1 is LGHNA and CDR2 YSLEER. CDR3 coding DNA: TGCGCCAGCAGCCAAGATTTGTACAGTCCCTACTACGAGCAGTACTTC. It encodes CASSQDLYSPYYEQYF.

This chain connects TRBV19 to TRBJ1-5, with TRBD1 matching over 12 bases. The length of the CDR3 is 16 residues. J gave up 4 bases and V 5 bases, and 6 bases lay outside the gene matches. Per the germline V gene, CDR1 is LNHDA and CDR2 is SQIVND (reference sequence). CDR3 residues: CASSEPGQGANQPQHF. CDR3 DNA: TGTGCCAGTAGTGAACCGGGACAGGGGGCTAATCAGCCCCAGCATTTT.

The chain is built from TRBV24-1 and TRBJ2-3; 7 bases line up with TRBD2. Looked up from germline, CDR1 is KGHDR and CDR2 is SFDVKD. CDR3 length: 21 amino acids. V shed 0 bases, J shed 2 bases, and the junction held 19 bases outside the gene matches. The CDR3 bases are TGTGCCACCAGTGATTTGACGTCAGGGTCGCTAGCGGCCACTCTCACAGATACGCAGTATTTT. Amino acids: CATSDLTSGSLAATLTDTQYF.

The rearrangement links TRBV7-9 to TRBJ2-7; D perhaps matches TRBD1 (6 bases). Germline lookup yields CDR1 SEHNR and CDR2 FQNEAQ (reference sequence). Deletions cut 4 bases from V and 0 bases from J, with 16 bases between. The CDR3 sequence is 16 residues long. The CDR3 nucleotides are TGTGCCAGCAGCTCCTCCCGGACAGATATCTCCTACGAGCAGTACTTC. This translates into CASSSSRTDISYEQYF.